The 17 T cell receptor beta chains presented below share a single source sample, sequenced in a study of blood T cell repertoires in COVID-19. Assay: immunoSEQ multiplex PCR; the TCRdb copy retains only in-frame clones and omits some. The sample lists some 190,000 clones, under 85% occurring once. What was sequenced was peripheral blood. Receptors were obtained from an elderly woman with COVID-19, enrolled during active disease.

The chain links TRBV28 to TRBJ1-1; no definite D call. Deletions cut 3 bases from V and 10 bases from J, with 9 bases between. The germline V gene has CDR1 MDHEN and CDR2 SYDVKM. The CDR3 runs 11 residues. The CDR3 DNA reads as TGTGCCAGCAGTTTTGAGGAGAGAGCTTTCTTT. It yields the protein CASSFEERAFF.

This clone has a single count. The chain employs TRBV19 and TRBJ1-5; TRBD1 agrees at 7 bases. Germline CDR1 is LNHDA and CDR2 is SQIVND (reference sequence). This CDR3 has 15 amino acids. The ends lost 5 bases at V and 7 bases at J; junction bases unmatched: 11. CDR3 amino acids: CASSSTGSGVQPQHF. The CDR3 DNA follows: TGTGCCAGTAGTTCGACAGGGAGCGGCGTGCAGCCCCAGCATTTT. The full variable domain, rest sourced from reference TRBV19 and TRBJ1-5, is DGGITQSPKYLFRKEGQNVTLSCEQNLNHDAMYWYRQDPGQGLRLIYYSQIVNDFQKGDIAEGYSVSREKKESFPLTVTSAQKNPTAFYLCASSSTGSGVQPQHFGDGTRLSIL.

This chain links TRBV6-1 with TRBJ1-3; 7 positions agree with TRBD1. CDR1 and CDR2 from the germline V gene are MNHNS and SASEGT. Trimming at V came to 2 bases and at J to 7 bases, leaving 8 bases not matched to a gene. This CDR3 has 15 residues. For the CDR3, the DNA is TGTGCCAGCAGTGAATCCTGGGGGACAGAGAACACCATATATTTT. It encodes CASSESWGTENTIYF.

The chain links TRBV5-4 to TRBJ1-5, with D perhaps matching TRBD1 (6 bases). Germline V gives CDR1 SGHNT, CDR2 YYREEE (reference sequence). The CDR3 has 16 residues. V lost 0 bases and J 5 bases, leaving 15 bases between the germline ends. The CDR3 protein is CASSLGGHRPDQPQHF. The CDR3, as DNA: TGTGCCAGCAGCTTGGGGGGACACCGACCCGATCAGCCCCAGCATTTT.

This chain links TRBV4-1 with TRBJ2-3; 7 nucleotides agree with TRBD2. V lost 1 base to trimming and J lost 2 bases; unmatched junction nucleotides: 15. The CDR3 is 19 amino acids. CDR1 and CDR2 (germline): MGHRA, YSYEKL. The CDR3 spells CASSQVFVPGRDYTDTQYF. CDR3 DNA: TGCGCCAGCAGCCAAGTCTTCGTCCCGGGAAGGGACTACACAGATACGCAGTATTTT.

The rearrangement joins TRBV7-3 to TRBJ2-7; no firm D call. The CDR3 loop spans 13 amino acids. The germline V gene has CDR1 SGHTA and CDR2 FQGTGA. V was trimmed by 5 bases and J by 1 base, leaving 9 bases between them. The CDR3 DNA reads as TGTGCCAGCAGCCCTAGTGGATCCTACGAGCAGTACTTC. It translates to CASSPSGSYEQYF.

This clone was observed a single time. This chain connects TRBV19 to TRBJ2-2, with TRBD1 matching over 9 bases. Germline values: CDR1 LNHDA, CDR2 SQIVND (reference sequence). V was pared by 5 bases and J by 5 bases, with 3 bases of the junction left unmatched. The CDR3 loop spans 14 amino acids. The CDR3, as DNA: TGTGCCAGTAGTGGGACAGGGAGGACCGGGGAGCTGTTTTTT. Residues: CASSGTGRTGELFF.

The chain recombines TRBV6-1 with TRBJ1-1; TRBD1 might be the D (6 bases). The CDR3 sequence is 14 residues long. V lost 2 bases and J lost 1, with 8 bases in between. Germline values: CDR1 MNHNS, CDR2 SASEGT. This CDR3 is CASSESRGNTEAFF. The CDR3 region has the DNA TGTGCCAGCAGTGAAAGCAGGGGGAACACTGAAGCTTTCTTT.

CDR3 coding DNA: TGTGCCAGCAGTGATACAGGGTTCAATTCACCCCTCCACTTT. Protein sequence: CASSDTGFNSPLHF. The chain is built from TRBV6-1 and TRBJ1-6; D is possibly TRBD1 (6 bases). The V gene lost 3 bases and the J gene lost 7 bases, with 10 bases spanning the gap. The CDR3 is 14 residues long. Germline V gene lookup returns CDR1 MNHNS and CDR2 SASEGT.

The chain employs TRBV14 and TRBJ2-1, with D unresolved. The germline gives CDR1 SGHDN, CDR2 FVKESK. The CDR3 runs to 18 residues. Trimming shortened V by 3 bases and J by 6 bases, and 24 bases separated the two germline ends. The CDR3, as DNA: TGTGCCAGCAGCCACAAGGATTCGGCGGCGGTCAGCTCCAATGAGCAGTTCTTC. Its protein product is CASSHKDSAAVSSNEQFF. Complete variable domain (other parts from reference TRBV14 and TRBJ2-1): EAGVTQFPSHSVIEKGQTVTLRCDPISGHDNLYWYRRVMGKEIKFLLHFVKESKQDESGMPNNRFLAERTGGTYSTLKVQPAELEDSGVYFCASSHKDSAAVSSNEQFFGPGTRLTVL.

J is TRBJ2-1 and V is TRBV2; D may be TRBD1 (6 bases). In germline, CDR1 is SNHLY, CDR2 FYNNEI. This CDR3 is 14 amino acids long. V dropped 5 bases and J dropped 5 bases, with 13 bases sitting between them. In DNA form, the CDR3 reads TGTGCCAGCAGTACCGCGACAGGTAACAATGAGCAGTTCTTC. It specifies CASSTATGNNEQFF.

This chain connects TRBV19 to TRBJ2-6, with D possibly TRBD1 on 6 matching bases. The V and J ends lost 7 bases and 4 bases respectively, with 11 bases between them. This CDR3 comprises 14 residues. Germline V CDR1 and CDR2: LNHDA, SQIVND (reference sequence). This chain's CDR3 is CASTYGGGANVLTF. CDR3 DNA: TGTGCCAGTACCTATGGGGGCGGGGCCAACGTCCTGACTTTC.

The chain couples TRBV28 to TRBJ1-2; the D gene is possibly TRBD1 (5 bases). CDR3 length: 14 amino acids. V was shortened by 10 bases and J by 4 bases, with 19 bases between the two germline ends. CDR1 and CDR2 (germline): MDHEN, SYDVKM. CDR3 sequence (DNA): TGTGCCACAGGGACTCTGGCTCAGGGCTATGGCTACACCTTC. This codes for CATGTLAQGYGYTF.

The chain links TRBV6-5 to TRBJ1-1; D remains unclear. CDR1 is MNHEY, CDR2 SVGAGI, per germline. The CDR3 totals 13 residues. V was shortened by 6 bases and J by 1 base, with 9 bases between the two germline ends. CDR3 DNA sequence: TGTGCCAGCAGCGCAACACGGAACACTGAAGCTTTCTTT. It encodes CASSATRNTEAFF.

This clone came up once. The chain couples TRBV5-4 to TRBJ2-7; the match to TRBD1 covers 7 bases. The V segment lost 7 bases and the J segment 2 bases; nucleotides outside the gene matches: 9. Germline CDR1 SGHNT, CDR2 YYREEE (reference sequence). The CDR3 loop spans 14 amino acids. This CDR3 reads CASSHRDSPYEQYF. CDR3 DNA sequence: TGTGCCAGCTCGCACAGGGACAGTCCCTACGAGCAGTACTTC. Based on the CDR3 plus reference TRBV5-4 and TRBJ2-7, the full variable domain is ETGVTQSPTHLIKTRGQQVTLRCSSQSGHNTVSWYQQALGQGPQFIFQYYREEENGRGNFPPRFSGLQFPNYSSELNVNALELDDSALYLCASSHRDSPYEQYFGPGTRLTVT.

This chain joins TRBV13 and TRBJ1-5, with TRBD1 as a possible D gene (5 bases). V lost 0 bases and J lost 6, with 12 bases in between. Germline V gene lookup returns CDR1 PRHDT and CDR2 FYEKMQ (reference sequence). This CDR3 spans 15 amino acids. In DNA, the CDR3 is TGTGCCAGCAGCTTAGGACGGGGGAGGGGTCAGCCCCAGCATTTT. It encodes CASSLGRGRGQPQHF.

The table lists this clone with a few counts. The V gene is TRBV28, the J gene TRBJ1-1; possible D gene TRBD1, 6 bases. Germline CDR1 and CDR2: MDHEN and SYDVKM. The CDR3 has 14 amino acids. Trimming took off 5 bases at V and 6 bases at J, with 16 bases between the two ends. This chain's CDR3 is CASSQPPGVAEAFF. The CDR3 DNA follows: TGTGCCAGCAGTCAACCCCCAGGGGTGGCTGAAGCTTTCTTT.